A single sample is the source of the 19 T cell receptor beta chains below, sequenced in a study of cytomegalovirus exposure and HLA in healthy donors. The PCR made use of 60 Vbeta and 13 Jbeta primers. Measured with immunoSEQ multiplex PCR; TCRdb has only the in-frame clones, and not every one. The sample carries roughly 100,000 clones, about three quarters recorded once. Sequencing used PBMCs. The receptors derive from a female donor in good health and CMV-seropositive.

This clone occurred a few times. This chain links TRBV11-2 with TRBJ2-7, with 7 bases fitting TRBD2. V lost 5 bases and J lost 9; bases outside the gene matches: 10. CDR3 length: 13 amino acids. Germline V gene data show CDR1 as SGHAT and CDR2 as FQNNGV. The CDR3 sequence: CASSQKGRTRQYF. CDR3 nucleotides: TGTGCCAGCAGCCAGAAAGGGAGGACTAGGCAGTACTTC.

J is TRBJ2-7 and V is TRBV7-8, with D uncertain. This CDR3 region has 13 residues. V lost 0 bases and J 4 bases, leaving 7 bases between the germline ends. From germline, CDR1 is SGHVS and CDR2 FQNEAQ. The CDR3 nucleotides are TGTGCCAGCAGCTTAGCGGCGGTGTACGAGCAGTACTTC. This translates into CASSLAAVYEQYF. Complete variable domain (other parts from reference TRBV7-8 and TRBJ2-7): GAGVSQSPRYKVAKRGQDVALRCDPISGHVSLFWYQQALGQGPEFLTYFQNEAQLDKSGLPSDRFFAERPEGSVSTLKIQRTQQEDSAVYLCASSLAAVYEQYFGPGTRLTVT.

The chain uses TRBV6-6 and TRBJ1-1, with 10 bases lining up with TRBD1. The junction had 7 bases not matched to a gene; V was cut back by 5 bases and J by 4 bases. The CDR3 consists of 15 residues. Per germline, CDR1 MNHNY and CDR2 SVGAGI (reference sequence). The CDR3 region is CASSVGTGVGTEAFF. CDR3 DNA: TGTGCCAGCAGTGTCGGGACAGGGGTTGGCACTGAAGCTTTCTTT.

The CDR3 bases are TGTGCCAGCCTCCAGGGGAGCCCGGGGGGTGGAAAACTGTTTTTT. It codes for CASLQGSPGGGKLFF. The chain has TRBV6-1 and TRBJ1-4; D is possibly TRBD1 (6 bases). The V gene lost 8 bases and the J gene lost 10 bases, with 23 bases spanning the gap. CDR1 is MNHNS and CDR2 is SASEGT in the germline V gene. The CDR3 runs to 15 residues.

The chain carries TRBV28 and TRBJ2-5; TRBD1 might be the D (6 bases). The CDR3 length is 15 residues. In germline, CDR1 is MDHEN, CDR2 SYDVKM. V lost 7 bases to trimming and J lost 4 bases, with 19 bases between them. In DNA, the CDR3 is TGTGCCAGCACCGACGGCAGGGGAAGGGGAGAGACCCAGTACTTC. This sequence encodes CASTDGRGRGETQYF.

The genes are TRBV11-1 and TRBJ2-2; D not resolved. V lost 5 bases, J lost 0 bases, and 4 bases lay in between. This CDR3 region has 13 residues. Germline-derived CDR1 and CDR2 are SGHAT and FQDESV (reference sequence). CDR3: CASSRSNTGELFF. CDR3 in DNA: TGTGCCAGCAGCCGGTCGAACACCGGGGAGCTGTTTTTT.

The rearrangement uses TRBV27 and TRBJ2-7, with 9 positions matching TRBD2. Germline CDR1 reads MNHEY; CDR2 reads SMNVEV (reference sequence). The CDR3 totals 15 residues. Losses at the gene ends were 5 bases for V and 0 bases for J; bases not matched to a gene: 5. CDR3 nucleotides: TGTGCCAGCAGTCCGCTTAGCGGGGGCTCCTACGAGCAGTACTTC. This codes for CASSPLSGGSYEQYF.

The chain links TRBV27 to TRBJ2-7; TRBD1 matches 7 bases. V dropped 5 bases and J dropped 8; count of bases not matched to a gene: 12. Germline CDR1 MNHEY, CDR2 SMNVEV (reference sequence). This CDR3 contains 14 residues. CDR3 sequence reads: CASSTTGTGVKQYF. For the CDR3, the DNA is TGTGCCAGCAGTACGACGGGCACAGGGGTCAAGCAGTACTTC.

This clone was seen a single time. The DNA for the CDR3 is TGTGCCAGCAGCTTGGACTCCACAGATACGCAGTATTTT. Its translation is CASSLDSTDTQYF. This rearrangement joins TRBV7-6 to TRBJ2-3, with TRBD2 as a possible D gene (5 bases). V lost 3 bases and J lost 2, with 6 bases in between. This CDR3 is 13 amino acids long. Germline CDR1 SGHVS, CDR2 FNYEAQ.

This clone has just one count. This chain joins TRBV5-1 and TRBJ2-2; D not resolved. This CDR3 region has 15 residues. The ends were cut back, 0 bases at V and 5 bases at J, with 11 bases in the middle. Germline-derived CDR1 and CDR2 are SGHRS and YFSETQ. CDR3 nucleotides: TGCGCCAGCAGCTTGGGGGCAGCCTCTACCGGGGAGCTGTTTTTT. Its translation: CASSLGAASTGELFF.

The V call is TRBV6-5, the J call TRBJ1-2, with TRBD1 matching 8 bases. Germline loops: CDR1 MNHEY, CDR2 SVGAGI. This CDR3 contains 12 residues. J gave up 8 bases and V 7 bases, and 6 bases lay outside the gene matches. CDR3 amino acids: CASTRTGKGYTF. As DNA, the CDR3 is TGTGCCAGCACCCGGACAGGGAAAGGCTACACCTTC.

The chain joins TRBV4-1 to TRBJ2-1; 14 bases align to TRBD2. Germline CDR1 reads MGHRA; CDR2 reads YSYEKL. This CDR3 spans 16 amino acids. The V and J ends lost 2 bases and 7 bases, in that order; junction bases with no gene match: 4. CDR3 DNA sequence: TGCGCCAGCAGCCAATTGGGACTAGCGGGAGTGAATGAGCAGTTCTTC. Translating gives CASSQLGLAGVNEQFF.

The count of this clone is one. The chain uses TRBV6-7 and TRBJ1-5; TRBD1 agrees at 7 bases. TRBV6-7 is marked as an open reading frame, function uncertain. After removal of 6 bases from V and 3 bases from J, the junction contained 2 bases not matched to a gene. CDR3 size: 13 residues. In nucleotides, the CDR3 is TGTGCCAGCAGCGGGACAGTCAATCAGCCCCAGCATTTT. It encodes CASSGTVNQPQHF.

CDR3 sequence (DNA): TGTGCCAGTACGGGAAGCTTTTTCCAGGCTGAAGCTTTCTTT. Residues: CASTGSFFQAEAFF. The rearrangement joins TRBV19 to TRBJ1-1; no definite D call. The germline gives CDR1 LNHDA, CDR2 SQIVND (reference sequence). CDR3 length: 14 residues. The V gene lost 7 bases and the J gene lost 6 bases, with 18 bases spanning the gap.

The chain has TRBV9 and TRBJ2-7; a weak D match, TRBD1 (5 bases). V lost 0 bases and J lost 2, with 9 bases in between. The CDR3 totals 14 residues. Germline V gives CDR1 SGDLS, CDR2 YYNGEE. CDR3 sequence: CASSVAGITYEQYF. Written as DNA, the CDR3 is TGTGCCAGCAGCGTAGCAGGGATCACCTACGAGCAGTACTTC.

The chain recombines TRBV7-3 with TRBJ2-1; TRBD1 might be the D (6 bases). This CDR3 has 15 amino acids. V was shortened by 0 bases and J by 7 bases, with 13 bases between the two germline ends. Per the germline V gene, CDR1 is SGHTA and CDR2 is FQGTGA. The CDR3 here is CASSLTGGIQNEQFF. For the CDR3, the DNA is TGTGCCAGCAGCTTAACAGGGGGAATACAGAATGAGCAGTTCTTC. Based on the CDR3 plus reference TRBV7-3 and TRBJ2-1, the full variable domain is GAGVSQTPSNKVTEKGKYVELRCDPISGHTALYWYRQSLGQGPEFLIYFQGTGAADDSGLPNDRFFAVRPEGSVSTLKIQRTERGDSAVYLCASSLTGGIQNEQFFGPGTRLTVL.

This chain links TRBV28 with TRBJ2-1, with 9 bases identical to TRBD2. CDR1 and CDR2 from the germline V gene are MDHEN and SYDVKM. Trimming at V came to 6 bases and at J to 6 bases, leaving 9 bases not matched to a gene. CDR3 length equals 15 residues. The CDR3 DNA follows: TGTGCCAGCAGCGACTTAGCGGGGGTCAGCAATGAGCAGTTCTTC. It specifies CASSDLAGVSNEQFF.

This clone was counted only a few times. In DNA form, the CDR3 reads TGTGCCAGCTCACCACGGCCCAGCGGGATAAGAAGGTCCTACAATGAGCAGTTCTTC. Translation: CASSPRPSGIRRSYNEQFF. V gene TRBV18 combines with J gene TRBJ2-1, with 7 nucleotides matching TRBD2. The V gene's germline CDR1 is KGHSH and CDR2 LQKENI. With V trimmed by 1 base and J by 1 base, 13 bases remained unmatched. CDR3 length: 19 amino acids. Complete variable domain (other parts from reference TRBV18 and TRBJ2-1): NAGVMQNPRHLVRRRGQEARLRCSPMKGHSHVYWYRQLPEEGLKFMVYLQKENIIDESGMPKERFSAEFPKEGPSILRIQQVVRGDSAAYFCASSPRPSGIRRSYNEQFFGPGTRLTVL.

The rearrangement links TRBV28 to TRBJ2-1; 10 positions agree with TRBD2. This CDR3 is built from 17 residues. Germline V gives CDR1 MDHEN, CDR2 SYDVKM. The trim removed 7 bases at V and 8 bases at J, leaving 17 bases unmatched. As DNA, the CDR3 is TGTGCCAGCAAGGTCCCGCGGGGGAGCGGGAGGGCCGATGAGCAGTTCTTC. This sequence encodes CASKVPRGSGRADEQFF. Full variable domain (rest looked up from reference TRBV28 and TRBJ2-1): DVKVTQSSRYLVKRTGEKVFLECVQDMDHENMFWYRQDPGLGLRLIYFSYDVKMKEKGDIPEGYSVSREKKERFSLILESASTNQTSMYLCASKVPRGSGRADEQFFGPGTRLTVL.